The rows below give T cell receptor beta chains drawn from one sample of a study of beta chain features in type 1 diabetes. The repertoire was sequenced with immunoSEQ multiplex PCR; TCRdb's copy has only in-frame clones and lacks some. The data show 95,000 to 150,000 clones, with about 17% seen just once and around 2.5% held by the top ten. The sample consisted of central memory CD4+ T cells from blood. Receptors were obtained from a man aged 25-45 years with type 1 diabetes. Both conserved end residues are part of each CDR3. Each record gives: D gene, J gene, clone size, CDR3 length, V gene, CDR3 DNA, CDR3 protein. A D gene is named only where the DNA matches it firmly. The listing skips clone size in some rows; elsewhere it reads once, few, many or a size class.

d_gene: .
j_gene: TRBJ2-5
abundance: .
len: 14
v_gene: TRBV7-2
CDR3nt: TGTGCCAGCAGCCTTGTGGGGGTACAAGAGACCCAGTACTTC
CDR3aa: CASSLVGVQETQYF

d_gene: TRBD1
j_gene: TRBJ1-2
abundance: .
len: 14
v_gene: TRBV2
CDR3nt: TGTGCCAGCAGTGGCCTGGGACAGGGCGTTGGCTACACCTTC
CDR3aa: CASSGLGQGVGYTF

d_gene: TRBD1
j_gene: TRBJ1-4
abundance: few
len: 16
v_gene: TRBV5-6
CDR3nt: TGTGCCAGCAGCTTGGTTTGGGACAGGGGGAATGAAAAACTGTTTTTT
CDR3aa: CASSLVWDRGNEKLFF

d_gene: .
j_gene: TRBJ2-7
abundance: .
len: 15
v_gene: TRBV7-2
CDR3nt: TGTGCCAGCAGCTTCTGGACGGGAAGCTCCTACGAGCAGTACTTC
CDR3aa: CASSFWTGSSYEQYF

d_gene: TRBD1
j_gene: TRBJ1-5
abundance: .
len: 14
v_gene: TRBV30
CDR3nt: TGTGCCTGGAGGATGACAGGGGGCAATCAGCCCCAGCATTTT
CDR3aa: CAWRMTGGNQPQHF

d_gene: .
j_gene: TRBJ1-5
abundance: .
len: 13
v_gene: TRBV30
CDR3nt: TGTGCCTGGAGGGGGGATAGCAATCAGCCCCAGCATTTT
CDR3aa: CAWRGDSNQPQHF

d_gene: .
j_gene: TRBJ2-1
abundance: few
len: 14
v_gene: TRBV4-3
CDR3nt: TGCGCCAGCAGCCAACGGGACGGTGAAAATGAGCAGTTCTTC
CDR3aa: CASSQRDGENEQFF

d_gene: .
j_gene: TRBJ2-5
abundance: .
len: 12
v_gene: TRBV10-2
CDR3nt: TGCGCCAGCAGTGAGATGGGAGAGACCCAGTACTTC
CDR3aa: CASSEMGETQYF

d_gene: .
j_gene: TRBJ2-7
abundance: .
len: 15
v_gene: TRBV7-8
CDR3nt: TGTGCCAGCAGCACCGGCCTAAAGAGATCCTACGAGCAGTACTTC
CDR3aa: CASSTGLKRSYEQYF

d_gene: TRBD1
j_gene: TRBJ2-3
abundance: few
len: 11
v_gene: TRBV13
CDR3nt: TGTGCCAGCGACAGACAGGGTCGGTTGTATTTT
CDR3aa: CASDRQGRLYF

d_gene: .
j_gene: TRBJ2-1
abundance: few
len: 15
v_gene: TRBV11-3
CDR3nt: TGTGCCAGCAGCCTTCGGACCGGACAGTACAATGAGCAGTTCTTC
CDR3aa: CASSLRTGQYNEQFF

d_gene: TRBD1
j_gene: TRBJ1-6
abundance: few
len: 15
v_gene: TRBV7-9
CDR3nt: TGTGCCAGCAGCTTAGGGGAACAGGGGAATTCACCCCTCCACTTT
CDR3aa: CASSLGEQGNSPLHF

d_gene: .
j_gene: TRBJ1-2
abundance: .
len: 13
v_gene: TRBV6-4
CDR3nt: TGTGCCAGCAGTGACTCCGCAGGGGCCGGCTACACCTTC
CDR3aa: CASSDSAGAGYTF

d_gene: .
j_gene: TRBJ2-3
abundance: .
len: 11
v_gene: TRBV7-9
CDR3nt: TGTGCCAGCAGCCCGGGTCTTACGCAGTATTTT
CDR3aa: CASSPGLTQYF

d_gene: TRBD1
j_gene: TRBJ1-1
abundance: .
len: 16
v_gene: TRBV29-1
CDR3nt: TGCAGCGTGAGGCGGCAGGGGGGCGGGTTGAACACTGAAGCTTTCTTT
CDR3aa: CSVRRQGGGLNTEAFF

d_gene: .
j_gene: TRBJ2-6
abundance: few
len: 15
v_gene: TRBV19
CDR3nt: TGTGCCAGTAGTAAACCAGGACGTGGGGCCAACGTCCTGACTTTC
CDR3aa: CASSKPGRGANVLTF

d_gene: .
j_gene: TRBJ1-2
abundance: .
len: 14
v_gene: TRBV27
CDR3nt: TGTGCCAGCAGAGATGGAGGACAGTTATATGGCTACACCTTC
CDR3aa: CASRDGGQLYGYTF

d_gene: TRBD1
j_gene: TRBJ2-7
abundance: few
len: 14
v_gene: TRBV10-3
CDR3nt: TGTGCCATCAGTGACCCAGGGGGTAGGTACGAGCAGTACTTC
CDR3aa: CAISDPGGRYEQYF

d_gene: .
j_gene: TRBJ1-2
abundance: few
len: 12
v_gene: TRBV30
CDR3nt: TGTGCCTGGACCCCCGGGGGGTATGGCTACACCTTC
CDR3aa: CAWTPGGYGYTF

d_gene: TRBD2
j_gene: TRBJ2-3
abundance: few
len: 15
v_gene: TRBV10-3
CDR3nt: TGTGCCATCAGTGTGGAGGGGAGGGGCACAGATACGCAGTATTTT
CDR3aa: CAISVEGRGTDTQYF